The following is a T cell receptor beta chain sequence with its context. Its antigen specificity is not known. No base qualities exist here, and no much larger clone lies one base off it. These data belong to a study of T cell responses to AZD1222 COVID-19 vaccine (dated by TCRdb to 2020 to 2022). Study-level background: AZD1222 recipients with second doses at about 4 weeks or about 12 weeks were pooled, because spike-specific TCR depth and breadth did not differ between schedules. A total of around 240 trial participants underwent TCR sequencing, of whom 200 to 220 received two doses of AZD1222 and around 25 received two doses of the MenACWY control vaccine. Enrollment into the trials was organized by age into subgroups of 18-55, 56-69 and 70-plus years, and those subgroups contained about 160, 30 and 59 TCR-sequenced participants, respectively.

Overall study outcomes, separate from this receptor: Because no samples from the day 14 peak response were available, repertoires could be characterized only after the peak T cell response. Spike-specific TCR breadth and depth rose significantly after two AZD1222 doses compared with day 0 and with MenACWY recipients. Conclusions about previously exposed vaccinees are limited because only 6 or 7 AZD1222 recipients were SARS-CoV-2 seropositive at baseline. Reportedly, almost half of the unique spike-specific TCRs recognized epitopes lying outside the regions that are mutated in the B.1.351 and B.1.1.7 variants. Participants were mostly white British and included more females than males, and it was suggested by the authors that clonal diversity may have been underestimated. Vaccine-associated CD4 TCRs spanned the whole spike protein, with dominant responses in regions 160-218 and 743-854. In the small 56-69-year group, the increase in depth fell short of significance, most likely because of low power.

V is pared back by 4 bases and J by 0 bases, with 12 bases lying between the germline termini. Inclusive of the bounding cysteine and phenylalanine, the CDR3 is 15 residues long. Of the read, only the CDR3 DNA is kept; its 45 bases are in frame from base 1. CDR1 and CDR2 (SGHVS, FQNEAQ) derive from the germline V gene. The CDR3 regions of human TCRbeta chains were analyzed by immunosequencing. Per the original workflow: Repertoire TCRs were matched against a reference library of SARS-CoV-2-specific TCRs generated with the MIRA antigen-specificity platform. Breadth was defined as the fraction of unique TCRs that were SARS-CoV-2-associated. Depth was defined as the fraction of total T cells that were SARS-CoV-2-associated. Using the MIRA data, each spike-specific TCR was mapped to the spike region that the TCR reacts to and placed in a CD4 or CD8 class. Log10-transformed breadth and depth values were compared by one-way ANOVA with Sidak's multiple comparisons tests. In its TCRdb copy, this immuneACCESS table keeps in-frame sequences only and misses some clones. Where compared with another copy, unresolved V genes explain less than half of these, and the others have no known cause. The V and J calls and clone size come from that table; D and trimming were worked out from the DNA. This sample has 150,000 to 200,000 clones in its table, and approximately 86% of those were observed once. Of the sample, less than 3% is held by the ten largest clones.

Per the publication, the time point label means: baseline before first vaccination. Vaccinee samples were obtained from the UK trials COV001 and COV002, which included a single-blind randomized controlled phase 2/3 trial of AZD1222 (ChAdOx1 nCoV-19) in healthy adults. Trial participant PBMC samples were collected at day 0 and day 28 after the second dose for TCRbeta chain sequencing. This sample comprised peripheral blood, obtained on day 0 of AZD1222 vaccination. The sequence was collected from an adult in good health. The chain employs TRBV7-8 and TRBJ1-1, with a weak D call of TRBD1 (6 bases match). For the CDR3, the sequence is CASSSMTGMNTEAFF. The bases read TGTGCCAGCAGCTCCATGACAGGCATGAACACTGAAGCTTTCTTT.